Sequencing of this TCR beta chain was carried out in a study of monozygotic twins with inflammatory bowel disease. Via template switching, UMIs carrying a 6-nucleotide sample barcode were introduced. Each CDR3 protein gets one entry in TCRdb, which reprocessed the 5' RACE reads and gives no DNA. The sample includes some 450,000 distinct CDR3 sequences. Per donor, 2.5 to 3 ml of blood was collected and frozen. Isolation of total RNA was performed on whole blood, with no prior T cell sorting. This TCR was sampled from a human donor with ulcerative colitis or Crohn's disease, or a healthy co-twin of an affected twin (not recorded which). Sequencing was performed on blood.

The CDR3 spells CSASLPGSGTDTQYF. This chain uses TRBV20-1 with TRBJ2-3; TCRdb proposes TRBD1, but this gene call is untestable without DNA. The V gene's germline CDR1 is DFQATT and CDR2 SNEGSKA (reference sequence). The CDR3 runs 15 residues.